A single sample is the source of the 23 T cell receptor beta chains below, sequenced in a study of cytomegalovirus exposure and HLA in healthy donors. Primers for the PCR totalled 60 Vbeta and 13 Jbeta. Sequencing used immunoSEQ multiplex PCR; TCRdb keeps in-frame clones, though not all of them. This repertoire includes 30,000 to 35,000 clones. Source material: PBMCs. These receptor sequences come from a man aged 35-49 years in good health and CMV-seronegative.

This rearrangement joins TRBV6-5 to TRBJ1-1; 9 bases agree with TRBD1. The CDR3 spans 15 residues. Germline CDR1 reads MNHEY; CDR2 reads SVGAGI. The trim removed 5 bases at V and 7 bases at J, leaving 11 bases unmatched. CDR3 sequence reads: CASSLHGQGFSEAFF. In nucleotides, the CDR3 is TGTGCCAGCAGTCTACATGGACAGGGGTTCAGTGAAGCTTTCTTT.

The chain is built from TRBV4-2 and TRBJ2-7; 8 bases agree with TRBD1. With V trimmed by 6 bases and J by 4 bases, 8 bases remained unmatched. CDR3 length: 14 amino acids. From germline, CDR1 is LGHNA and CDR2 YNFKEQ. CDR3 sequence (DNA): TGTGCCAGCAGTCCCGGACAGGGAACGTACGAGCAGTACTTC. Amino acids: CASSPGQGTYEQYF.

J is TRBJ1-1 and V is TRBV14; D possibly corresponds to TRBD1 (5 bases). Germline CDR1 and CDR2: SGHDN and FVKESK. The CDR3 covers 15 residues. Trimming took 0 bases from V and 0 from J, leaving 8 bases between them. This CDR3 is CASSQEGALNTEAFF. Here the CDR3 DNA reads TGTGCCAGCAGCCAAGAAGGGGCCTTGAACACTGAAGCTTTCTTT.

V gene TRBV30 combines with J gene TRBJ2-7; maybe TRBD2 (5 bases). Per germline, CDR1 GTSNPN and CDR2 SVGIG (reference sequence). The CDR3 extends over 12 amino acids. The V end lost 5 bases, the J end lost 3 bases, and 11 bases lay between the germline ends. CDR3 protein: CAWAGIHYEQYF. In DNA form, the CDR3 reads TGTGCCTGGGCCGGGATTCACTACGAGCAGTACTTC.

V usage is TRBV7-2 and J usage is TRBJ2-7; 12 bases match TRBD2. This CDR3 comprises 17 residues. Germline CDR1 reads SGHTA; CDR2 reads FQGNSA. V shed 5 bases and J 4 bases; nucleotides not matched to a gene: 12. In DNA, the CDR3 is TGTGCCAGCAGCCCCGAGGGGACTAGCGGGTCAAATTACGAGCAGTACTTC. It codes for CASSPEGTSGSNYEQYF.

V usage is TRBV7-6 and J usage is TRBJ2-1; maybe TRBD2 (6 bases). V lost 4 bases and J lost 6, with 19 bases in between. There are 16 residues in the CDR3. Per the germline V gene, CDR1 is SGHVS and CDR2 is FNYEAQ. The CDR3 nucleotides are TGTGCCAGCAGCTCGTGGACCACACTGGGGGGCAATGAGCAGTTCTTC. Translation gives CASSSWTTLGGNEQFF.

The rearrangement links TRBV28 to TRBJ2-7, with 7 bases aligning to TRBD1. Trimming took 7 bases from V and 0 from J; bases not matched to a gene: 9. This CDR3 is 15 amino acids long. The germline V gene has CDR1 MDHEN and CDR2 SYDVKM. The CDR3 protein is CASTQWYRGSYEQYF. The CDR3 bases are TGTGCCAGCACCCAATGGTACAGGGGCTCCTACGAGCAGTACTTC.

This chain connects TRBV25-1 to TRBJ2-1, with no clear D. The germline V and J ends were trimmed by 1 base and 5 bases, with 12 bases remaining between them. The germline V gene encodes CDR1 MGHDK and CDR2 SYGVNS. The CDR3 covers 15 residues. The CDR3 region has the DNA TGTGCCAGCAGTGAATCGGCGGCTTCGCACAATGAGCAGTTCTTC. Its protein product is CASSESAASHNEQFF.

Regarding this clone: One end of the junction varies from germline; a read error may be responsible. The V gene is TRBV5-1, the J gene TRBJ2-5; D gene uncertain. The length of the CDR3 is 12 residues. Germline values: CDR1 SGHRS, CDR2 YFSETQ. CDR3 nucleotides: TGCGCCAGCCATGAGGTACAAGAGAACCAGTACTTC. Its protein is CASHEVQENQYF.

The CDR3 is CASSAQGVSTDTQYF. In nucleotides, the CDR3 is TGTGCCAGCAGTGCCCAGGGGGTTAGCACAGATACGCAGTATTTT. The J gene is TRBJ2-3, the V gene TRBV2; 7 bases fit TRBD1. The CDR3 covers 15 residues. The germline V gene encodes CDR1 SNHLY and CDR2 FYNNEI. V lost 4 bases and J lost 0; bases outside the gene matches: 4. The full variable domain, in which reference TRBV2 and TRBJ2-3 provide the parts outside the CDR3, is EPEVTQTPSHQVTQMGQEVILRCVPISNHLYFYWYRQILGQKVEFLVSFYNNEISEKSEIFDDQFSVERPDGSNFTLKIRSTKLEDSAMYFCASSAQGVSTDTQYFGPGTRLTVL.

V gene TRBV5-5 combines with J gene TRBJ1-5; D not resolved. With 1 base removed from V and 0 bases from J, the gap between germline ends came to 11 bases. From germline, CDR1 is SGHKS and CDR2 YYEKEE (reference sequence). This CDR3 contains 16 residues. The CDR3 DNA sequence: TGTGCCAGCAGCTTGTACGGGGAGGGTAGCAATCAGCCCCAGCATTTT. This gives the protein CASSLYGEGSNQPQHF.

The chain uses TRBV6-5 and TRBJ2-1; 8 nucleotides match TRBD1. V shed 8 bases, J shed 8 bases, and the junction held 14 bases outside the gene matches. CDR3 length: 15 residues. Germline values: CDR1 MNHEY, CDR2 SVGAGI. CDR3 coding DNA: TGTGCCAGCGGGACGCGACAGGGGTGGTTCTATGAGCAGTTCTTC. As protein: CASGTRQGWFYEQFF.

The V and J genes are TRBV7-3 and TRBJ1-2; no definite D call. The germline V and J ends were trimmed by 2 bases and 10 bases, with 14 bases remaining between them. The CDR3 length is 13 residues. CDR1 and CDR2 (germline): SGHTA, FQGTGA. The CDR3: CASSLSGQLPYTF. CDR3 bases: TGTGCCAGCAGCTTATCGGGTCAACTACCCTACACCTTC.

The V call is TRBV7-8, the J call TRBJ1-1; the D is unclear. The CDR3 extends over 15 amino acids. Germline V gene data show CDR1 as SGHVS and CDR2 as FQNEAQ. Trimming removed 5 bases from V and 1 base from J, with 14 bases in between. The CDR3 coding sequence is TGTGCCAGCAGCAGCACGGTCGGTCGGAACACTGAAGCTTTCTTT. This sequence encodes CASSSTVGRNTEAFF.

V and J are TRBV7-9 and TRBJ1-5; 7 bases map to TRBD1. With V trimmed by 4 bases and J by 4 bases, 4 bases remained unmatched. Germline assignment: CDR1 SEHNR and CDR2 FQNEAQ (reference sequence). CDR3 length: 14 amino acids. The CDR3 DNA reads as TGTGCCAGCAGCTCGACAGGGCCGAATCAGCCCCAGCATTTT. Its protein is CASSSTGPNQPQHF.

The chain carries TRBV4-3 and TRBJ2-7, with a weak D call TRBD1 (6 bases). V was shortened by 1 base and J by 4 bases, with 14 bases between the two germline ends. The V gene's germline CDR1 is LGHNA and CDR2 YSLEER. The CDR3 is made up of 15 amino acids. The CDR3 bases are TGCGCCAGCAGCCAAGTGGCGTTGGGGGCTTACGAGCAGTACTTC. Residues: CASSQVALGAYEQYF.

The gene calls are TRBV6-5 and TRBJ2-6; the D is unclear. Germline CDR1 reads MNHEY; CDR2 reads SVGAGI. The V and J ends lost 7 bases and 4 bases respectively, with 14 bases between them. This CDR3 region has 15 residues. The DNA of the CDR3 is TGTGCCAGCACCACCGGAGTCGCCGGGGCCAACGTCCTGACTTTC. This sequence encodes CASTTGVAGANVLTF.

The chain employs TRBV5-4 and TRBJ2-7; weak D call: TRBD2 (6 bases). The CDR3 contains 16 residues. Deletions cut 2 bases from V and 0 bases from J, with 15 bases between. Germline CDR1 SGHNT, CDR2 YYREEE (reference sequence). CDR3 in amino acids: CASSLDGGSGSYEQYF. In DNA, the CDR3 is TGTGCCAGCAGCTTAGATGGTGGTAGCGGCTCCTACGAGCAGTACTTC.

This chain joins TRBV28 and TRBJ2-3, with 7 bases aligning to TRBD2. CDR3 length equals 15 residues. V shed 7 bases, J shed 6 bases, and the junction held 13 bases outside the gene matches. Germline values: CDR1 MDHEN, CDR2 SYDVKM. In DNA, the CDR3 is TGTGCCAGCACCGACGGCGGGAGCAGAGCGGATACGCAGTATTTT. As protein: CASTDGGSRADTQYF.

This sequence joins TRBV6-5 and TRBJ1-2, with 9 nucleotides matching TRBD1. The J segment lost 4 bases and the V segment lost 1 base, leaving 4 bases of the junction unmatched. CDR3 length equals 15 residues. Germline CDR1 and CDR2: MNHEY and SVGAGI. The DNA of the CDR3 is TGTGCCAGCAGTTACTTGGGACAGGGTAGCTATGGCTACACCTTC. It codes for CASSYLGQGSYGYTF.

The chain is built from TRBV10-2 and TRBJ2-3, with TRBD1 as a possible D gene (6 bases). The V and J ends lost 6 bases and 2 bases respectively, with 15 bases between them. CDR1 and CDR2 from the germline V gene are WSHSY and SAAADI. CDR3 length equals 15 residues. CDR3 in DNA: TGCGCCAGCAGCTTCCGGGACACAAACACAGATACGCAGTATTTT. Its translation is CASSFRDTNTDTQYF.

This sequence joins TRBV4-3 and TRBJ2-1; 7 bases agree with TRBD2. The germline gives CDR1 LGHNA, CDR2 YSLEER. The V and J ends lost 4 bases and 14 bases, in that order; junction bases with no gene match: 11. This CDR3 is built from 13 residues. As DNA, the CDR3 is TGCGCCAGCAGCCTATTGCGGGAGACTCCAAAGTTCTTC. It yields the protein CASSLLRETPKFF.

This chain links TRBV6-5 with TRBJ1-4, with 9 bases matching TRBD1. Germline CDR1 is MNHEY and CDR2 is SVGAGI. The CDR3 contains 16 residues. Trimming cost V 4 bases and J 7 bases; bases outside gene matches: 10. The CDR3 loop is CASSFEAGTGSEKLFF. CDR3 coding DNA: TGTGCCAGCAGTTTCGAAGCCGGGACAGGGAGTGAAAAACTGTTTTTT.